This T cell receptor beta chain stems from a study of beta chain features in type 1 diabetes. CDR3 length: 12 residues. Overall study findings and caveats: People with Type 1 diabetes carried modestly yet significantly shorter TCRB CDR3s in all four CD4+ subsets. HLA effects on TCRB rearrangement stayed unresolved here.

This clone was seen more than once but under ten times. Its cognate antigen is unknown. Expressed TCRB transcripts were sequenced, since all the RNA that had been isolated was reverse transcribed. Measured with immunoSEQ multiplex PCR; TCRdb has only the in-frame clones, and not every one. The data contain fewer than 350,000 clones, roughly 15% of them seen just once; the ten biggest clones take up 0.015%. The sequenced material came from naive CD4+ T cells from blood. The chain employs TRBV21-1 and TRBJ2-2; TRBD1, as called in the table, went unchecked against the DNA. TRBV21-1 has pseudogene status. The clonotype was recovered from a man aged 18 to 29 with type 1 diabetes. The CDR3 spells CARGSQAGELFF. CDR3 DNA sequence: TGTGCCAGAGGTTCCCAGGCCGGGGAGCTGTTTTTT.